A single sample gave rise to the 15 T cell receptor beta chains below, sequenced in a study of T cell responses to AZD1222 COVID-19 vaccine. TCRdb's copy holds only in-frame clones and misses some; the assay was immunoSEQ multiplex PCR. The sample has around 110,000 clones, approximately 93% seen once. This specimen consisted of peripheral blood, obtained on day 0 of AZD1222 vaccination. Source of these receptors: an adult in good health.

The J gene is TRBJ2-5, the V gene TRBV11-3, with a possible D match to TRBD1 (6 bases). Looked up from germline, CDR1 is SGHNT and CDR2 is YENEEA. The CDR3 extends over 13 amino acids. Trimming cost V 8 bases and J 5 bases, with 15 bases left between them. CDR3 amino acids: CASGLQGSETQYF. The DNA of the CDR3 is TGTGCCAGCGGGTTACAGGGATCGGAGACCCAGTACTTC.

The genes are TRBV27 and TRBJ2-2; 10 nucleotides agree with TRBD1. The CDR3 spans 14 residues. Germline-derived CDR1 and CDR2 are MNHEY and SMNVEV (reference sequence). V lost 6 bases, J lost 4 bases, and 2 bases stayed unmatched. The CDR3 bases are TGTGCCAGCAGGCGGGACAGGGGCACCGGGGAGCTGTTTTTT. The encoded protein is CASRRDRGTGELFF.

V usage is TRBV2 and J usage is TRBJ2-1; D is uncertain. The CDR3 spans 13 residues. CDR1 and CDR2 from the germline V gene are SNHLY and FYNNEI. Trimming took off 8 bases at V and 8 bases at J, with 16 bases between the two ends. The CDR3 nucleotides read TGTGCCAGCCTGAACCTCCGACGGGATGAGCAGTTCTTC. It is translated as CASLNLRRDEQFF.

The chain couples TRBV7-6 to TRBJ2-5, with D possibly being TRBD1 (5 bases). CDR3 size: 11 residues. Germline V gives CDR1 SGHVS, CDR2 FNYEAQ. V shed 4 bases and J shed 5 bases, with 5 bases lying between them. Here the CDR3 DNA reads TGTGCCAGCAGCTCAGGGGAGACCCAGTACTTC. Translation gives CASSSGETQYF.

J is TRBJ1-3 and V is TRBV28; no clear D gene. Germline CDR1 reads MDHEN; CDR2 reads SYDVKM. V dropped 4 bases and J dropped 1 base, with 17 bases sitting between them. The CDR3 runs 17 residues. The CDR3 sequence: CASSSSRLVGSGNTIYF. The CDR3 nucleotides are TGTGCCAGCAGTTCCTCCCGGCTGGTGGGTTCTGGAAACACCATATATTTT.

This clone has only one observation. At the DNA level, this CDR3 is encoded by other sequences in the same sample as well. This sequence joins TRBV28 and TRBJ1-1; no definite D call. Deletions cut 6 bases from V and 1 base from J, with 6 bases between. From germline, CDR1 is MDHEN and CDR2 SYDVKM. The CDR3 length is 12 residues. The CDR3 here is CASSLRNTEAFF. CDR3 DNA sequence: TGTGCCAGCAGCCTGAGGAACACTGAAGCTTTCTTT.

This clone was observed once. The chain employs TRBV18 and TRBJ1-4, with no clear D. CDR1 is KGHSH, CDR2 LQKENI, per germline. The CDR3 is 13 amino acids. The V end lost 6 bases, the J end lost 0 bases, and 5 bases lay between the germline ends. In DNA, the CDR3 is TGTGCCAGCTCGCCCGCAACTAATGAAAAACTGTTTTTT. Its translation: CASSPATNEKLFF.

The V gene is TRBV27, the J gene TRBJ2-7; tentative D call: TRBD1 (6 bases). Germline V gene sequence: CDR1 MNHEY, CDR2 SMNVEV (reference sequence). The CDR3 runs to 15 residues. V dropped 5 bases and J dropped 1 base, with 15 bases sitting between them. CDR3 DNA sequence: TGTGCCAGCAGTGCCACGAGGGGGAATTCCTACGAGCAGTACTTC. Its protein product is CASSATRGNSYEQYF.

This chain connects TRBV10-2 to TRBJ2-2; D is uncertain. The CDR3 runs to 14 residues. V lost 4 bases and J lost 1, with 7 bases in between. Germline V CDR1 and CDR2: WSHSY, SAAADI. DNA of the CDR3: TGCGCCAGCAGTGGGGCAATGAACACCGGGGAGCTGTTTTTT. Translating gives CASSGAMNTGELFF.

The CDR3 DNA follows: TGTGCCAGCCGCTCCTACGAGCAGTACTTC. Translation: CASRSYEQYF. The genes are TRBV6-5 and TRBJ2-7, with unresolved D. The CDR3 spans 10 residues. V was trimmed by 8 bases and J by 0 bases, leaving 2 bases between them. CDR1 MNHEY and CDR2 SVGAGI come from the germline V gene.

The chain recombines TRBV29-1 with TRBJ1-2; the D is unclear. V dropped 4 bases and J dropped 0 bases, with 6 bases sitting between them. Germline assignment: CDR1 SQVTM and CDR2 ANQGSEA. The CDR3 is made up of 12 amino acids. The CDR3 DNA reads TGCAGCGTTGTGGGGACTAACTATGGCTACACCTTC. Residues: CSVVGTNYGYTF.

The CDR3 loop is CASSRGLRGEQFF. Here the CDR3 DNA reads TGTGCCAGCAGTAGGGGGCTGAGAGGTGAGCAGTTCTTC. The chain employs TRBV6-4 and TRBJ2-1; 7 nucleotides match TRBD1. The V gene end was trimmed by 5 bases and the J gene end by 9 bases; junction bases not matched to a gene: 7. The V gene's germline CDR1 is MRHNA and CDR2 SNTAGT. CDR3 size: 13 residues.

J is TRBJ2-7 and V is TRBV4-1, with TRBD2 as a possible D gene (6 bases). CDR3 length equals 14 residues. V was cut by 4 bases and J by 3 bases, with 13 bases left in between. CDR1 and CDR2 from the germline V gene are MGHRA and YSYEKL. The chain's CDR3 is CASSPAPGVYEQYF. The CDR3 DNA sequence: TGCGCCAGCAGCCCCGCCCCGGGGGTCTACGAGCAGTACTTC.

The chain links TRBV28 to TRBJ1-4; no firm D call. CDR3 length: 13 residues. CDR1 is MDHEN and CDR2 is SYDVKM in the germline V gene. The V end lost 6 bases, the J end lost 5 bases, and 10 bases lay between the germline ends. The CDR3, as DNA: TGTGCCAGCAGGCCAGGCGGAAATGAAAAACTGTTTTTT. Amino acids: CASRPGGNEKLFF.

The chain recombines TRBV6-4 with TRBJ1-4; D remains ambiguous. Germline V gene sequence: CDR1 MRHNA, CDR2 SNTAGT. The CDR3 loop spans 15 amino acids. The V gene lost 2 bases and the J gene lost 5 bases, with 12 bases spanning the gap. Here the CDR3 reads CASSDPRRRNEKLFF. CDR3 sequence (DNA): TGTGCCAGCAGTGACCCAAGGAGACGGAATGAAAAACTGTTTTTT.